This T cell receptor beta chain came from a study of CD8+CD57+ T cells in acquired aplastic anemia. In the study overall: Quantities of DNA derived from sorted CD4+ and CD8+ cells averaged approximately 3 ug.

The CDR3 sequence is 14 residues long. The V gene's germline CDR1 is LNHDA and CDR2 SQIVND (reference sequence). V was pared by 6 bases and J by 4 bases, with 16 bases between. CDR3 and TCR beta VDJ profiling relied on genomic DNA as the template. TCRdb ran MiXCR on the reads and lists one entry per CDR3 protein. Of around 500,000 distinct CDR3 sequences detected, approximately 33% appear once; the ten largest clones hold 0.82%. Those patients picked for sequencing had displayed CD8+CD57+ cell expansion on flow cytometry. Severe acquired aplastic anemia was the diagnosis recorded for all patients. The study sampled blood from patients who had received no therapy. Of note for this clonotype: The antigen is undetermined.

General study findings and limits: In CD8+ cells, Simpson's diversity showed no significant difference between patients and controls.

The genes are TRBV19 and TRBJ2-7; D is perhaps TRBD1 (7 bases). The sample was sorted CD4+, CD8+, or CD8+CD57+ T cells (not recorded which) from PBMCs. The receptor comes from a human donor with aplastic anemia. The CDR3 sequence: CASRPAAGGYEQYF. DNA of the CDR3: TGTGCCAGTAGGCCAGCGGCAGGGGGGTACGAGCAGTACTTC.